The rows below give T cell receptor beta chains drawn from one sample of a study of blood T cell repertoires in COVID-19. This table comes from immunoSEQ multiplex PCR, and its TCRdb copy is limited to in-frame clones, with some not included. The sample includes 200,000 to 250,000 clones, roughly four fifths of them seen just once. Sample: PBMCs or T cells enriched from blood (not recorded which). The receptors here all came from a man between 60 and 70 years old who had recovered from COVID-19. CDR3s include the opening cysteine and the closing phenylalanine or tryptophan. The order of the fields is V gene, J gene, D gene, clone size, CDR3 DNA, CDR3 protein. A D gene is named only where the DNA matches it firmly. A row's size may be missing; if present it is once, few, many or a size class.

>TRBV5-8|TRBJ1-3|TRBD1|-
TGTGCCAGCAGCTTGATACAGGGGCGCCCCTCTGGAAACACCATATATTTT
CASSLIQGRPSGNTIYF
>TRBV27|TRBJ1-6|-|few
TGTGCCAGCACTTGGGGCAGCCGGACGACTCCCCTCCACTTT
CASTWGSRTTPLHF
>TRBV3-1/TRBV3-2|TRBJ1-5|-|once
TGTGCCAGCAGCCAATCGAGTGGGGGCCGCAATCAGCCCCAGCATTTT
CASSQSSGGRNQPQHF
>TRBV7-2|TRBJ2-1|TRBD2|-
TGTGCCAGCAGCACAGATACTAGCGGGGGGGCCTATGAGCAGTTCTTC
CASSTDTSGGAYEQFF
>TRBV7-9|TRBJ1-3|-|-
TGTGCCAGCAGCACCATCGACACCAGCTCTGGAAACACCATATATTTT
CASSTIDTSSGNTIYF
>TRBV18|TRBJ1-3|TRBD1|-
TGTGCCAGCTCAATGGAGACAGGGTCTGGAAACACCATATATTTT
CASSMETGSGNTIYF
>TRBV6-5|TRBJ1-4|TRBD1|-
TGTGCCAGCAGTCGGGACAGGGATGAAAAACTGTTTTTT
CASSRDRDEKLFF
>TRBV6-5|TRBJ2-5|-|-
TGTGCCAGCACCCAGGGGGAGACCCAGTACTTC
CASTQGETQYF
>TRBV5-1|TRBJ1-2|-|-
TGCGCCAGCAGCTTGGGTTCGGCAGGTCTCTATGGCTACACCTTC
CASSLGSAGLYGYTF
>TRBV11-3|TRBJ2-3|-|-
TGTGCCAGCGGGGTGGGGGCTAGCACAGATACGCAGTATTTT
CASGVGASTDTQYF
>TRBV7-2|TRBJ1-2|TRBD1|-
TGTGCCAGCAGCGCAAGAACAGGGGAGGCTGGCTACACCTTC
CASSARTGEAGYTF
>TRBV19|TRBJ1-5|-|-
TGTGCCAGTAGTATCTCGGGGGATGGCAATCAGCCCCAGCATTTT
CASSISGDGNQPQHF
>TRBV4-3|TRBJ1-1|-|-
TGCGCCAGCAGCCAAGATTGGAACAGTTACACTGAAGCTTTCTTT
CASSQDWNSYTEAFF
>TRBV15|TRBJ1-2|-|once
TGTGCCACCAGCAGAGAGGGGGGGGCCTATGGCTACACCTTC
CATSREGGAYGYTF
>TRBV19|TRBJ1-2|-|once
TGTGCCAGTAGTTGGCCAAGCGGGGCAGGTTCTGCCACTCGCTATGGCTACACCTTC
CASSWPSGAGSATRYGYTF
>TRBV11-3|TRBJ2-7|-|once
TGTGCCAGCAGCTCCAGGGTTTACGAGCAGTACTTC
CASSSRVYEQYF
>TRBV4-3|TRBJ2-1|-|-
TGCGCCAGCAGCCAAGAAACAGGGACATGGAATGAGCAGTTCTTC
CASSQETGTWNEQFF
>TRBV30|TRBJ1-1|-|-
TGTGCCTGGAGCCTGAGTCTTGCTGAAGCTTTCTTT
CAWSLSLAEAFF
>TRBV6-5|TRBJ2-1|TRBD2|-
TGTGCCAGCATTAAGCGGGGGGCATCCAACAATGAGCAGTTCTTC
CASIKRGASNNEQFF
>TRBV29-1|TRBJ2-5|TRBD1|-
TGCAGCGCCGGGACAGGGAAAGAGACCCAGTACTTC
CSAGTGKETQYF
>TRBV18|TRBJ2-7|-|-
TGTGCCAGCTCACTTGGACAGGAGGGGGTAGGCTACGAGCAGTACTTC
CASSLGQEGVGYEQYF
>TRBV7-2|TRBJ2-3|-|-
TGTGCCAGCAGCCCCGAAGGCAGGCGTTCAGATACGCAGTATTTT
CASSPEGRRSDTQYF
>TRBV24-1|TRBJ1-1|-|-
TGTGCCACCAGTGATTACAGGGATTTGGGCACTGAAGCTTTCTTT
CATSDYRDLGTEAFF
>TRBV2|TRBJ1-1|TRBD1|-
TGTGCCAGCAGCCGGGACAGGAACACTGAAGCTTTCTTT
CASSRDRNTEAFF
>TRBV15|TRBJ2-2|TRBD1|-
TGTGCCACCAGCAGCGGTCGTGGCAGGGGGATTTCTGACACCGGGGAGCTGTTTTTT
CATSSGRGRGISDTGELFF
>TRBV6-2/TRBV6-3|TRBJ2-3|TRBD1|-
TGTGCCAGCAGTCTCCACAGGGGACGCACAGATACGCAGTATTTT
CASSLHRGRTDTQYF
>TRBV7-9|TRBJ2-7|TRBD1|-
TGTGCCAGCAGCTCGGACAGGGGCGAGCAGTACTTC
CASSSDRGEQYF
>TRBV19|TRBJ1-1|TRBD1|-
TGTGCCAGTAGTAAAGGACAGGGTGGGACTGAAGCTTTCTTT
CASSKGQGGTEAFF
>TRBV19|TRBJ2-2|TRBD1|-
TGTGCCAGTAGTATAGAAACCGGGACAGCGAACACCGGGGAGCTGTTTTTT
CASSIETGTANTGELFF
>TRBV27|TRBJ1-6|TRBD1|-
TGTGCCAGCAGTCCACGGACAGGGGTTTTTTCACCCCTCCACTTT
CASSPRTGVFSPLHF
>TRBV12-5|TRBJ2-2|-|-
TGTGCTAGTGGTTTGGCTCAGGGATTCGCCGGGGAGCTGTTTTTT
CASGLAQGFAGELFF
>TRBV11-2|TRBJ2-7|TRBD1|-
TGTGCCAGCAGTGGTCCCGGGACAGGGAGCTCCTACGAGCAGTACTTC
CASSGPGTGSSYEQYF
>TRBV15|TRBJ2-2|TRBD1|few
TGTGCCACCAGCAGAGCCCATAGTCAGGGGGTAACCGGGGAGCTGTTTTTT
CATSRAHSQGVTGELFF
>TRBV7-2|TRBJ2-5|TRBD2|-
TGTGCCAGCAGCCCGGGGGGGGCGCGGGAGACCCAGTACTTC
CASSPGGARETQYF
>TRBV5-6|TRBJ1-2|TRBD1|-
TGTGCCAGCAGCTTGACCCCCGGACAGGGTACCTATGGCTACACCTTC
CASSLTPGQGTYGYTF
>TRBV5-4|TRBJ1-3|-|-
TGTGCCAGCAGCCAGGACAGTCATTCTGGAAACACCATATATTTT
CASSQDSHSGNTIYF
>TRBV4-2|TRBJ1-4|TRBD1|once
TGTGCCAGCAGCCAAGTTGGACAGGCCAATGAAAAACTGTTTTTT
CASSQVGQANEKLFF
>TRBV27|TRBJ2-7|TRBD1|-
TGTGCCAGCAGGGGGGGACAGGGAGCCCCCTCCTACGAGCAGTACTTC
CASRGGQGAPSYEQYF
>TRBV11-3|TRBJ1-1|-|-
TGTGCCAGCAGCTTTTATCGGGGAACGGGCACTGAAGCTTTCTTT
CASSFYRGTGTEAFF
>TRBV5-4|TRBJ2-3|TRBD2|once
TGTGCCAGCAGACCGGGGAGCGGGGTCTATAGCACAGATACGCAGTATTTT
CASRPGSGVYSTDTQYF
>TRBV3-1/TRBV3-2|TRBJ1-2|TRBD1|few
TGTGCCAGCAGCCGTGGGACAGGGGGCAATGGCTACACCTTC
CASSRGTGGNGYTF
>TRBV19|TRBJ2-3|-|-
TGTGCCAGTAGTATAGATCAGGGCACAGGGTTGGTTTCCGATACGCAGTATTTT
CASSIDQGTGLVSDTQYF